Shown below are 26 T cell receptor beta chains from a single sample sequenced in a study of blood T cell repertoires in COVID-19. Assay used: immunoSEQ multiplex PCR; TCRdb lists only in-frame clones, some missing. This sample has 200,000 to 250,000 clones, with 70% to 90% found just once. Material for sequencing was PBMCs or T cells enriched from blood (not recorded which). The receptors were gathered from a man aged 40-49 years who had recovered from COVID-19.

This chain uses TRBV11-2 with TRBJ2-7, with a tentative D call TRBD1 (6 bases). Trimming stripped 3 bases from V and 2 bases from J, with 8 bases between. Germline V lookup: CDR1 SGHAT, CDR2 FQNNGV. This CDR3 region has 13 residues. This CDR3 reads CASSFGQTYEQYF. CDR3 in DNA: TGTGCCAGCAGCTTCGGACAGACCTACGAGCAGTACTTC. Full variable domain (missing parts from reference TRBV11-2 and TRBJ2-7): EAGVAQSPRYKIIEKRQSVAFWCNPISGHATLYWYQQILGQGPKLLIQFQNNGVVDDSQLPKDRFSAERLKGVDSTLKIQPAKLEDSAVYLCASSFGQTYEQYFGPGTRLTVT.

This clone has only one observation. The gene calls are TRBV10-3 and TRBJ1-3; the D is unclear. Germline assignment: CDR1 ENHRY and CDR2 SYGVKD. The V and J ends lost 5 bases and 0 bases respectively, with 5 bases between them. CDR3 size: 13 residues. The CDR3 loop is CAISSNSGNTIYF. The CDR3 DNA reads as TGTGCCATCAGTTCCAACTCTGGAAACACCATATATTTT.

The CDR3 protein is CASSLGRGNYGYTF. CDR3 DNA: TGCGCCAGCAGCTTGGGCAGGGGAAACTATGGCTACACCTTC. The V gene is TRBV5-1, the J gene TRBJ1-2; TRBD1 might be the D (6 bases). Germline CDR1 SGHRS, CDR2 YFSETQ. The CDR3 covers 14 residues. The V end lost 0 bases, the J end lost 2 bases, and 8 bases lay between the germline ends.

The V and J genes are TRBV10-2 and TRBJ2-5, with 10 bases fitting TRBD1. The CDR3 is 16 residues long. The ends lost 8 bases at V and 3 bases at J; junction bases unmatched: 12. The germline gives CDR1 WSHSY, CDR2 SAAADI. The CDR3 DNA reads TGCGCCAGCTTCGGAGTCGGACAGGGGGGGGAAGAGACCCAGTACTTC. Amino acids: CASFGVGQGGEETQYF.

The rearrangement links TRBV10-3 to TRBJ1-1; D is unresolved. In germline, CDR1 is ENHRY, CDR2 SYGVKD. The CDR3 covers 15 residues. V lost 0 bases to trimming and J lost 5 bases, with 13 bases between them. CDR3 in DNA: TGTGCCATCAGTGAGTCCGGTGGGCTGCGAACTGAAGCTTTCTTT. Translated, it gives CAISESGGLRTEAFF.

The V and J genes are TRBV19 and TRBJ1-2, with 10 bases aligning to TRBD1. Germline lookup yields CDR1 LNHDA and CDR2 SQIVND (reference sequence). The CDR3 covers 13 residues. Trimming cost V 10 bases and J 12 bases; bases outside gene matches: 14. CDR3 DNA sequence: TGTGCCACCGCCGGGACAGGGGCTTATGTTGACACCTTC. Protein product: CATAGTGAYVDTF.

This sequence joins TRBV7-6 and TRBJ2-2, with 11 bases that match TRBD2. Germline CDR1 SGHVS, CDR2 FNYEAQ. The J segment lost 3 bases and the V segment lost 11 bases, leaving 11 bases of the junction unmatched. The CDR3 length is 16 residues. The CDR3 protein is CALGPSGGKYTGELFF. In DNA form, the CDR3 reads TGTGCCCTAGGACCTAGCGGGGGGAAGTACACCGGGGAGCTGTTTTTT.

The chain combines TRBV19 with TRBJ2-1; 9 bases are a match to TRBD2. The germline V gene encodes CDR1 LNHDA and CDR2 SQIVND (reference sequence). V lost 3 bases and J lost 5; bases outside the gene matches: 5. The CDR3 loop spans 15 amino acids. CDR3 sequence (DNA): TGTGCCAGTAGTATGTCTAGCGGGGATCACAATGAGCAGTTCTTC. Amino acids: CASSMSSGDHNEQFF. Full variable domain (remainder filled in from reference TRBV19 and TRBJ2-1): DGGITQSPKYLFRKEGQNVTLSCEQNLNHDAMYWYRQDPGQGLRLIYYSQIVNDFQKGDIAEGYSVSREKKESFPLTVTSAQKNPTAFYLCASSMSSGDHNEQFFGPGTRLTVL.

This chain connects TRBV24-1 to TRBJ1-4; maybe TRBD1 (5 bases). V was clipped by 6 bases and J by 4 bases, with 5 bases between them. CDR3 length: 12 amino acids. The V gene's germline CDR1 is KGHDR and CDR2 SFDVKD. CDR3 coding DNA: TGTGCCACCAGTCAGGGTAATGAAAAACTGTTTTTT. Residues: CATSQGNEKLFF.

The rearrangement uses TRBV2 and TRBJ2-7; 10 bases line up with TRBD2. Germline V gene sequence: CDR1 SNHLY, CDR2 FYNNEI. With V trimmed by 6 bases and J by 5 bases, 4 bases remained unmatched. The CDR3 covers 13 residues. The CDR3 protein is CASSGTSVNEQYF. CDR3 bases: TGTGCCAGCAGCGGGACTAGCGTGAACGAGCAGTACTTC. Complete variable domain (other parts from reference TRBV2 and TRBJ2-7): EPEVTQTPSHQVTQMGQEVILRCVPISNHLYFYWYRQILGQKVEFLVSFYNNEISEKSEIFDDQFSVERPDGSNFTLKIRSTKLEDSAMYFCASSGTSVNEQYFGPGTRLTVT.

V and J are TRBV4-2 and TRBJ1-4; 9 bases agree with TRBD1. The germline V gene encodes CDR1 LGHNA and CDR2 YNFKEQ. V shed 4 bases and J 7 bases; nucleotides not matched to a gene: 1. The CDR3 contains 13 residues. CDR3 coding DNA: TGTGCCAGCAGCCTGGACAGGGGTGAAAAACTGTTTTTT. It codes for CASSLDRGEKLFF.

This chain uses TRBV7-9 with TRBJ2-1; D may be TRBD1 (6 bases). The germline CDR1 and CDR2 sequences are SEHNR and FQNEAQ (reference sequence). The V and J ends lost 5 bases and 9 bases respectively, with 11 bases between them. This CDR3 has 12 amino acids. In nucleotides, the CDR3 is TGTGCCAGCAGCGAACAACAGGGTGAGCAGTTCTTC. It yields the protein CASSEQQGEQFF. Looking up the rest from reference TRBV7-9 and TRBJ2-1 gives the full variable domain: DTGVSQNPRHKITKRGQNVTFRCDPISEHNRLYWYRQTLGQGPEFLTYFQNEAQLEKSRLLSDRFSAERPKGSFSTLEIQRTEQGDSAMYLCASSEQQGEQFFGPGTRLTVL.

V and J are TRBV7-9 and TRBJ2-7, with 7 bases aligning to TRBD1. V was clipped by 5 bases and J by 6 bases; unmatched bases: 7. Per germline, CDR1 SEHNR and CDR2 FQNEAQ (reference sequence). This CDR3 contains 13 residues. The CDR3 DNA reads as TGTGCCAGCAGCCCCCGAACAGGGGTCGAGCAGTACTTC. Amino acids: CASSPRTGVEQYF.

The count of this clone is one. The V and J genes are TRBV27 and TRBJ2-7, with 13 positions matching TRBD2. From germline, CDR1 is MNHEY and CDR2 SMNVEV (reference sequence). The V and J ends lost 6 bases and 3 bases, in that order; junction bases with no gene match: 5. The CDR3 has 15 residues. CDR3 nucleotides: TGTGCCAGCAGGGACGGACTAGCGGGGGACTACGAGCAGTACTTC. The encoded protein is CASRDGLAGDYEQYF.

V and J are TRBV4-1 and TRBJ1-1; D may be TRBD1 (5 bases). CDR3 length: 14 amino acids. V was cut by 6 bases and J by 1 base, with 12 bases left in between. CDR1 MGHRA and CDR2 YSYEKL come from the germline V gene. The CDR3 region has the DNA TGCGCCAGCAGTGGCGGGGGTGGGAACACTGAAGCTTTCTTT. Encoded protein: CASSGGGGNTEAFF.

This clone was found a few times. The chain has TRBV19 and TRBJ2-7; the match to TRBD2 covers 10 bases. The V gene's germline CDR1 is LNHDA and CDR2 SQIVND (reference sequence). There are 15 residues in the CDR3. Germline trimming cut 4 bases from V and 5 bases from J; bases unmatched to any gene: 8. The CDR3 spells CASSRASGSYNEQYF. DNA of the CDR3: TGTGCCAGTAGTAGAGCTAGCGGGAGCTATAACGAGCAGTACTTC.

V gene TRBV6-2 or TRBV6-3 combines with J gene TRBJ2-7; TRBD2 matches at 8 bases. The CDR3 sequence is 17 residues long. Germline values: CDR1 MNHEY, CDR2 SVGEGT. The ends lost 0 bases at V and 2 bases at J; junction bases unmatched: 9. The DNA of the CDR3 is TGTGCCAGCAGTTACTCGGGGAGCGGGAGTGGGGCCTACGAGCAGTACTTC. It specifies CASSYSGSGSGAYEQYF.

The chain recombines TRBV30 with TRBJ1-1; 7 bases fit TRBD1. Losses at the gene ends were 7 bases for V and 6 bases for J; bases not matched to a gene: 11. This CDR3 is built from 13 residues. Germline loops: CDR1 GTSNPN, CDR2 SVGIG (reference sequence). The CDR3 DNA follows: TGTGCCTCCTCCCTCCAGGGGGGAGCTGAAGCTTTCTTT. It yields the protein CASSLQGGAEAFF.

The V gene is TRBV19, the J gene TRBJ1-1; 9 bases agree with TRBD1. V shed 3 bases, J shed 4 bases, and the junction held 12 bases outside the gene matches. There are 17 residues in the CDR3. The germline gives CDR1 LNHDA, CDR2 SQIVND (reference sequence). The CDR3 reads CASSIRTPTGGSTEAFF. The CDR3, as DNA: TGTGCCAGTAGTATCCGAACCCCGACAGGGGGGAGCACTGAAGCTTTCTTT.

This chain uses TRBV3-1 (or the pseudogene TRBV3-2) with TRBJ2-3; 9 nucleotides agree with TRBD1. Germline V gives CDR1 LGHDT, CDR2 YNNKEL (reference sequence). J was trimmed by 4 bases and V by 2 bases; bases with no gene match: 10. This CDR3 spans 17 amino acids. The CDR3 coding sequence is TGTGCCAGCAGCCAATACGGAGCGGGACAGGGCCCAGATACGCAGTATTTT. The encoded protein is CASSQYGAGQGPDTQYF.

This sequence joins TRBV6-2 or TRBV6-3 and TRBJ1-1, with 8 bases that match TRBD1. The germline V gene has CDR1 MNHEY and CDR2 SVGEGT. This CDR3 has 12 residues. Trimming removed 5 bases from V and 7 bases from J; junction bases left unmatched: 3. CDR3 region: CASSPTGVEAFF. As DNA, the CDR3 is TGTGCCAGCAGTCCGACAGGGGTTGAAGCTTTCTTT.

The rearrangement joins TRBV3-1 (or the pseudogene TRBV3-2) to TRBJ1-5; 7 bases match TRBD1. The CDR3 has 15 residues. Trimming cost V 1 base and J 5 bases; bases outside gene matches: 5. Germline V gene sequence: CDR1 LGHDT, CDR2 YNNKEL (reference sequence). The CDR3 nucleotides are TGTGCCAGCAGCCAAGGAGGGGACAGTTATCAGCCCCAGCATTTT. Translating gives CASSQGGDSYQPQHF.

This clone was seen a single time. This chain links TRBV5-1 with TRBJ2-3; maybe TRBD1 (5 bases). Germline-derived CDR1 and CDR2 are SGHRS and YFSETQ. Trimming shortened V by 6 bases and J by 1 base, and 12 bases separated the two germline ends. The CDR3 totals 14 residues. The CDR3 coding sequence is TGCGCCAGCATGCCAGGGTATCGCACAGATACGCAGTATTTT. Translation gives CASMPGYRTDTQYF.

About this clone: An end of the junction does not agree with germline; a read error may underlie this. V gene TRBV27 combines with J gene TRBJ2-1; weak D call: TRBD2 (6 bases). The CDR3 runs to 12 residues. The germline V gene encodes CDR1 MNHEY and CDR2 SMNVEV (reference sequence). Here the CDR3 reads CASTLSGNEQFF. The CDR3 nucleotides read TGTGCCAGCACTTTAAGCGGGAATGAGCAGTTCTTC.

This clone was observed a single time. V usage is TRBV27 and J usage is TRBJ2-7; 7 bases line up with TRBD2. Germline lookup yields CDR1 MNHEY and CDR2 SMNVEV (reference sequence). V lost 5 bases to trimming and J lost 2 bases; unmatched junction nucleotides: 6. The CDR3 has 14 residues. The CDR3 loop reads CASSLREAPYEQYF. CDR3 DNA sequence: TGTGCCAGCAGTCTACGGGAGGCCCCCTACGAGCAGTACTTC.

This clone was counted once. This chain uses TRBV24-1 with TRBJ2-3; 9 bases line up with TRBD1. Germline V gene sequence: CDR1 KGHDR, CDR2 SFDVKD. J lost 2 bases, V lost 5 bases, and 7 bases had no gene match. The CDR3 has 16 amino acids. The CDR3: CATSGLGQGYTDTQYF. CDR3 coding DNA: TGTGCCACCAGTGGCCTAGGACAGGGGTACACAGATACGCAGTATTTT.